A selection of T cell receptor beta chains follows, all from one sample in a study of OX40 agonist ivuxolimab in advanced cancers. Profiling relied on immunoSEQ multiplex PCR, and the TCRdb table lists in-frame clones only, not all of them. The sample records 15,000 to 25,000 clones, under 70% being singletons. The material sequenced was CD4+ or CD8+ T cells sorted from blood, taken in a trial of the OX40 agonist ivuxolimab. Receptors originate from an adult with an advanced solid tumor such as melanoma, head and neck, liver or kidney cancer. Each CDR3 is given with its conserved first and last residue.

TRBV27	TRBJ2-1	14	CASSLGQRYNEQFF
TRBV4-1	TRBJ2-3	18	CASSQFDATAGGSDTQYF
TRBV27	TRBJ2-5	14	CASSPGQGSETQYF
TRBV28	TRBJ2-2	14	CASSPDRPTGELFF
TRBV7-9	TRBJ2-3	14	CASSLVGSTDTQYF
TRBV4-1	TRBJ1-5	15	CASSQVAGGNQPQHF
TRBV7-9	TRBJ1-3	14	CASSLLGAGNTIYF
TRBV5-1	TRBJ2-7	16	CASSLPGNGAWGEQYF
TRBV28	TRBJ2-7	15	CASSLSTGRTYEQYF
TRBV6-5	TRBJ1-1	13	CASSSSGNTEAFF
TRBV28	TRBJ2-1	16	CASSFWGRGSYNEQFF
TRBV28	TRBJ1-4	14	CASSFRQTPEKLFF
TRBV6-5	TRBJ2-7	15	CASGVWGVDRFEQYF
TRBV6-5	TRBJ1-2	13	CASSYSFNYGYTF
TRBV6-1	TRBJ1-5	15	CASSERGFGNQPQHF
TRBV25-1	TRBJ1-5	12	CASSMGDQPQHF
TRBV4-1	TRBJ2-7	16	CASSQGGTGSSYEQYF
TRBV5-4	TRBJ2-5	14	CASSPRVAGETQYF
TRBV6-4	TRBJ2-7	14	CASSPSGAPYEQYF
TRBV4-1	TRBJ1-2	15	CASSQDAGRGYGYTF
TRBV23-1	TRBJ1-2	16	CASSQGAFTRNYGYTF
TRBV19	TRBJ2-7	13	CASSISGVYEQYF
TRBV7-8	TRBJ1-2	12	CASSSGQSGYTF
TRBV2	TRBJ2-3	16	CASSEGTSGGTDTQYF
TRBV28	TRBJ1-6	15	CASSLLARGGSPLHF
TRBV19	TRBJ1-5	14	CASSIGIGNQPQHF
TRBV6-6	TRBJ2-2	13	CASSYSNTGELFF
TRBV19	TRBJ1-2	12	CASRQGAQGYTF
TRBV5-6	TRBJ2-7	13	CASSPSSSYEQYF
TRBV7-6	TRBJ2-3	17	CASSLLAGGEGTDTQYF
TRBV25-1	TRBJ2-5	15	CASSEWTGGAETQYF
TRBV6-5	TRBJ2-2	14	CASSFGAYTGELFF
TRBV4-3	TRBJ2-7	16	CASHRDRVLSKYEQYF
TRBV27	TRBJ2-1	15	CASSLSGGSYNEQFF
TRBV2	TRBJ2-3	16	CASRWTSGGSTDTQYF
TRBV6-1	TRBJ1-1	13	CASSEQGHTEAFF
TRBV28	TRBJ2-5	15	CASSPPRGGRETQYF
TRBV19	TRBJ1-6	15	CASSIVAGGLSPLHF
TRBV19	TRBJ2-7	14	CASREKGGRYEQYF
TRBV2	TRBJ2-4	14	CASSEGGPKNIQYF
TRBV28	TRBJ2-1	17	CASSLGLAGAIRSEQFF
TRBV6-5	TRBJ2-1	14	CASSYSGGIGEQFF
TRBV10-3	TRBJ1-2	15	CAISDTGQANYGYTF
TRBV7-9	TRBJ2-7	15	CASSSLASPFYEQYF
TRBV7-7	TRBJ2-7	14	CASSARDRSYEQYF
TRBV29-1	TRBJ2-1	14	CSAPLAGGYNEQFF
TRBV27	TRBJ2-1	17	CATGPSGRLPFYNEQFF
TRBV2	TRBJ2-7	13	CASSVDASYEQYF
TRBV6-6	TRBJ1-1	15	CASRGSGTGGFEAFF
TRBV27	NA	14	CASSLRQGFYEQYF
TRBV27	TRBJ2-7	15	CASRPGTSGTYEQYF
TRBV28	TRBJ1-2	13	CASSYTGNYGYTF